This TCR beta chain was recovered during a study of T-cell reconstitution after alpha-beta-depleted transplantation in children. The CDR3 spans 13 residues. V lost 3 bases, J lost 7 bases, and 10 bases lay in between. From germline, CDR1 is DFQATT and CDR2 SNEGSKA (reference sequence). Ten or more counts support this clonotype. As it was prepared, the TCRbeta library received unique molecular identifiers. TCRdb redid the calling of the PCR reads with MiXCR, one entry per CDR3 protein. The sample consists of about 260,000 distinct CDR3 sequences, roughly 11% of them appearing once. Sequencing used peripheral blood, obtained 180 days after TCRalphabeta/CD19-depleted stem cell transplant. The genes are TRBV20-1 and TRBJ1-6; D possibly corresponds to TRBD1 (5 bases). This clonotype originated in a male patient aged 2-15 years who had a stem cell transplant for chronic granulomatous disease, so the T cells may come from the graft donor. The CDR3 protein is CSARGRQNSPLHF. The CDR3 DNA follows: TGCAGTGCTAGGGGCCGACAGAATTCACCCCTCCACTTT.